The present T cell receptor beta chain was sequenced within a study of CD8+ T cells in alopecia areata (dated by TCRdb to between 2017 and 2018). Background on the whole study: High-throughput TCRbeta sequencing was used to examine T cell clonal expansion in alopecia areata in both the C3H/HeJ mouse model and human patients. On the human side, TCRbeta sequencing was run on scalp tissue and on sorted CD4+ and CD8+ peripheral blood T cells from healthy controls and from alopecia areata patients with either patchy or totalis/universalis disease. Scalp clonality was compared across normal scalp (n=4), patchy alopecia areata scalp (n=8), and alopecia totalis/universalis scalp (n=8). The RNA source kit depended on sample type: the PAXgene miRNA kit for fixed scalp, the miRNeasy kit for PBMCs, and the RNeasy kit for mouse skin. TCRbeta CDR3 regions were amplified by immunoSEQ multiplex PCR using 35 Vbeta forward and 13 Jbeta reverse primers.

The library was prepared using the immunoSEQ multiplex PCR assay. For TCR sequencing, RNA was extracted from every sample and reverse transcribed into cDNA to serve as template. First-strand cDNA was synthesized with SuperScript III using a 2:1 mix of oligo-dT and random hexamers. Amplification bias was assessed with a synthetic immune receptor repertoire, and residual bias was removed computationally. For the original study's pipeline: Raw reads were preprocessed to remove errors, and CDR3 was defined according to IMGT conventions as the region from the conserved cysteine to phenylalanine. Clonality was calculated as 1 minus Shannon entropy normalized by log2 of the number of productive unique TCRs. CD4 or CD8 identity of scalp clones was inferred by cross-referencing scalp TCRbeta sequences with sorted blood CD4 and CD8 repertoires. In TCRdb, the immuneACCESS table is reduced to in-frame sequences with V and J assigned. These tables do not hold every clone; where another copy was compared, an unresolved V gene accounts for under half, and the others remain unexplained. V and J calls and clone size are given by that table; D and trimming were obtained from the DNA. Within this sample are 60,000 to 65,000 clones, with 40% to 50% of them counted one time only. The top ten clones comprise about 53% of the sample.

Results and caveats for the whole study, not just this receptor: Resident alphabeta T cells in normal human skin are also sequenced, complicating scalp TCR repertoire analysis, unlike mouse skin dominated by gammadelta T cells. Higher clonality and more expanded CD8+ clones were observed in lesional scalp than in normal scalp, particularly in alopecia totalis/universalis, a finding suggestive of antigenic drive. Shared TCR sequences between patients were less evident than in mice, which may be partly attributable to HLA diversity in the patient population.

This clone has just a few counts. Its target antigen remains unknown. No base quality information exists; no much larger clone differs at one position. Peripheral blood and lesional scalp punch biopsies were obtained from patients with alopecia areata. PBMCs were separated by density centrifugation and stained for CD3, CD4 and CD8, after which CD4+ and CD8+ T cells were sorted on a FACSAria. Untreated alopecia areata patients were recruited as part of a multicenter biomarker study. For roughly five biomarker-study patients, blood CD8+ T cells were further sorted into NKG2D-low and NKG2D-high fractions. The origin of this receptor is a human donor with alopecia areata. The sequenced material came from NKG2D-low CD8+ T cells sorted from blood. The cell subset or site label, as the study defines it: sorted CD8+ NKG2D-low blood T cells.

The DNA sequence is TGTGCCAGCAGACCCCATTTCGGCAGTGCCCCAGATACGCAGTATTTT. This encodes CASRPHFGSAPDTQYF. Recombination linked TRBV27 to TRBJ2-3; no D gene is confidently identified. Cut back by 6 bases and 4 bases, the V and J ends lie 20 bases apart. CDR1 and CDR2 are drawn from the germline V gene (reference sequence): MNHEY, SMNVEV. Counted from cysteine to phenylalanine, this CDR3 has 16 amino acids. Only CDR3 DNA remains: 48 bases, in frame from the first base.